This T cell receptor (beta chain) was identified during a study of regulatory T cells in long-lasting Graves disease (dated by TCRdb to the early 2020s). With respect to the entire study: Newly diagnosed Graves' disease patients had taken antithyroid drugs for less than 3 months. The study was conducted in China and was registered as a clinical trial. TCR sequencing covered roughly 13 persistent and roughly 20 newly diagnosed Graves' disease patients, around 35 samples in total. This study used TCR sequencing and RNA sequencing of peripheral blood to compare persistent Graves' disease patients against newly diagnosed Graves' disease patients. Summary of the overall study and its limitations: Persistent Graves' disease patients showed lower TCR Shannon entropy and fewer highly expanded clones than newly diagnosed patients, suggesting clonal expansion. As a limitation, the authors acknowledged that the small sample size may reduce accuracy. Sequencing and analysis were limited to the TCR beta chain. The study examined only peripheral blood because the primary lesion, thyroid tissue, could not be accessed. Persistent disease showed preferential use of TRBV28, TRBJ1-2 and TRBJ2-5, whereas newly diagnosed disease favored TRBV20-1 and TRBJ2-1. More public clonotypes were shared among persistent patients (around 2,600) than among newly diagnosed patients (over 900).

The sample's time point label, decoded: newly diagnosed GD, antithyroid drugs for less than 3 months. For both TCR sequencing and RNA sequencing, RNA was extracted from PBMCs using TRIzol. Graves' disease was diagnosed according to American Thyroid Association guidelines. Recruitment of patients was carried out at an endocrinology department in Xi'an, China. From each patient, 7.5 to 10 milliliters of peripheral blood was collected into an EDTA anticoagulant tube. Ficoll Paque Plus density gradient separation was used to isolate PBMCs, and no further T cell sorting was done. An Agilent 2100 Bioanalyzer and agarose gel were used to check RNA quality, while a NanoDrop 2000 measured RNA concentration. The library was built by means of multiplex PCR. These reads were obtained on an Illumina HiSeq 4000. CDR3 regions were amplified by Arm-PCR with iRepertoire HTBI primers to construct TCR beta libraries. Gel purification was performed on PCR products prior to sequencing. In the paper's pipeline: A total of 62 TRBV and some 15 TRBJ segments were identified across samples and were used for gene usage analysis of CDR3 amino acid clonotypes. Filtered high-quality paired reads were merged into contigs using COPE and FqMerger. BLAST was used to align contigs to IMGT TRBV, TRBD and TRBJ reference genes, and CDR3 was defined according to IMGT. Clonotypes above 0.1% frequency were classified as highly expanded clones. Shannon entropy was used to measure repertoire diversity, and the Gini coefficient was used to measure V-J evenness. Public clonotypes were defined as clonotypes shared by more than one individual. TCRdb took the public reads, trimmed them with fastp at Q25, ran MiXCR for clone calling and kept in-frame beta chains. Entries are consolidated by CDR3 protein sequence, retaining the most common genes and DNA. Clone size and V and J calls follow TCRdb, not the original study. The sample records about 540,000 distinct CDR3 sequences, less than 15% of which are singletons. About 9.1% of the sample belongs to the ten largest clones.

With regard to this clonotype: Its recognized antigen is unknown. No quality values exist for individual bases; no much larger clone is one base distant.

The CDR3, cysteine through phenylalanine, is 13 amino acids long. Just the 39-base CDR3 DNA is kept, in frame starting at base 1. The V and J ends are trimmed by 0 bases and 5 bases, leaving 10 bases between them. CDR1 and CDR2, looked up from the germline V gene, are SQVTM and ANQGSEA. The data were also submitted as part of a second study, on T cells in Graves' hyperthyroidism and ophthalmopathy. Per that second paper: Stable Graves' hyperthyroidism was defined as no progression to ophthalmopathy during 18 months of follow-up. Hyperthyroidism patients were newly diagnosed, with disease duration under 2 months, and aged 18 to 65 years. Any patient with an uncontrolled infection, another autoimmune disease, pregnancy or lactation was excluded. Diagnoses relied on clinical symptoms, serum thyroxine and TRAb, thyroid ultrasound and orbital computed tomography. For the first round of RT-PCR on the TCR CDR3, the HTBI primer set was used together with the Qiagen OneStep RT-PCR kit. Most expanded thyroid clonotypes (frequency above 0.001) were also found in blood, which suggests that blood repertoires may mirror thyroid immune responses. A 13 V-J signature model separated ophthalmopathy from stable hyperthyroidism, with just over 85% sensitivity and about 81% specificity in cross-validation and 80%/75% in testing. In validation, the model predicted progression to ophthalmopathy a median of around six months before onset, with approximately 70% sensitivity and roughly 72% specificity. To identify TCR V-J signatures that set the groups apart, the researchers used a discovery cohort of about a hundred patients, made up of roughly 40 with Graves' ophthalmopathy and about 60 with stable Graves' hyperthyroidism. Prospective prediction of ophthalmopathy was tested in an independent validation cohort consisting of roughly 19 hyperthyroidism patients and more than 15 patients who later progressed to ophthalmopathy. The 90 to 100 discovery patients were randomly divided into training and test sets at a 7:3 ratio. In addition, the study compared T-cell repertoires in thyroid tissue and in blood from about six Graves' hyperthyroidism patients. After blood sampling, hyperthyroidism patients were treated with methimazole at a starting dose of 30 mg daily, and ophthalmopathy patients were treated with high-dose intravenous methylprednisolone. A second multiplex PCR round built the libraries, followed by size selection and purification. The libraries were sequenced on an Illumina HiSeq2000 using paired-end 100 bp reads. SOAPnuke was used to process the raw data, throwing out any read that contained adapters or uncalled bases, had a mean Phred below 15, or lacked an exact constant-primer or identifier match. COPE v1.2.5 was used to merge the high-quality paired reads, and each unique nucleotide sequence was defined as a clonotype. MiTCR v1.1 was used to align the clonotypes against IMGT TRBV, TRBD and TRBJ reference segments. Analysis was restricted to V-J combinations with a frequency above 0.0001, which covered roughly 99% of repertoires. The TCS score was defined as the ratio of F50 (clonal expansion) to E x V (chaos), calculated using BLOSUM62-based TCRdist between CDR3 peptides within each V-J. Welch's t-statistics and random forest reduced roughly 540 V-J features to 13, which were used in a naive Bayes classifier (R e1071). Sample size was not statistically predetermined, and investigators were not blinded to group allocation. The paper reports TCR Vbeta CDR3 sequencing of 130 to 150 peripheral blood samples: over 40 ophthalmopathy, under 80 hyperthyroidism and 17 progressor patients.

The sample consisted of peripheral blood mononuclear cells (PBMCs), taken at new diagnosis, from a patient treated with antithyroid drugs. This TCR was recovered from a man between 25 and 39 years old with Graves disease. Donor details come from another sample of the same person, matched by shared clones. The chain was built from TRBV29-1 and TRBJ2-5; no D gene is confidently identified. The nucleotides are TGCAGCGTTGAAGATTGGAGCTCGGAGACCCAGTACTTC. Translated, it reads CSVEDWSSETQYF.